What follows are 3 T cell receptor beta chains derived from one specimen sequenced in a study of blood T cell repertoires in COVID-19. The assay was immunoSEQ multiplex PCR, and TCRdb's table has in-frame clones only and misses some. The sample has 84,000 or so clones; approximately 80% are singletons. Sequencing was carried out using peripheral blood. The receptor source for this set is a man between 70 and 80 years old with acute or convalescent COVID-19.

The chain combines TRBV29-1 with TRBJ2-1, with TRBD2 matching 9 bases. Germline loops: CDR1 SQVTM, CDR2 ANQGSEA. There are 15 residues in the CDR3. The trim removed 4 bases at V and 4 bases at J, leaving 8 bases unmatched. The CDR3 nucleotides are TGCAGCGTTGGGGTGGCAGCGGGGGGTTACAATGAGCAGTTCTTC. Amino acids: CSVGVAAGGYNEQFF.

The chain couples TRBV3-1 (or the pseudogene TRBV3-2) to TRBJ2-5; TRBD2 might be the D (6 bases). This CDR3 spans 18 amino acids. The V end was cut by 0 bases, the J end by 5 bases, with 22 bases between. Germline V gives CDR1 LGHDT, CDR2 YNNKEL (reference sequence). CDR3 sequence (DNA): TGTGCCAGCAGCCAAGATCATAGGACTATACCTAGTCGGGAGACCCAGTACTTC. Translation gives CASSQDHRTIPSRETQYF.

The genes are TRBV24-1 and TRBJ2-4, with 9 bases aligning to TRBD1. This CDR3 contains 16 residues. V shed 5 bases and J 3 bases; nucleotides not matched to a gene: 7. Germline V gives CDR1 KGHDR, CDR2 SFDVKD. CDR3 sequence (DNA): TGTGCCACCAGTGCCACAGGGGGCGCTGGCAAAAACATTCAGTACTTC. It specifies CATSATGGAGKNIQYF.